A selection of T cell receptor beta chains follows, all from one sample in a study of T cells in localized non-small cell lung cancer. Data came from immunoSEQ multiplex PCR; TCRdb stores just in-frame clones and leaves some out. The data show tens of thousands of clones, more than 70% seen once. Sequencing was performed on peripheral blood, taken before any cancer treatment. The receptors were gathered from a woman between 35 and 70 years old with stage I squamous cell lung carcinoma. Both conserved end residues are part of each CDR3. D genes are given only for firm matches. Some rows have no size entry. The others give once, few or many, or a class for an expanded clone.

clone_size: -
d_call: TRBD1
j_call: TRBJ1-2
v_call: TRBV30
cdr3_length: 14
cdr3_nt: TGTGCCTGGACTCCTTGGACAGGATCCTATGGCTACACCTTC
cdr3_aa: CAWTPWTGSYGYTF

clone_size: -
d_call: TRBD2
j_call: TRBJ2-3
v_call: TRBV29-1
cdr3_length: 14
cdr3_nt: TGCAGCGTGGGGGCTAGCGGGGCGGCAGATACGCAGTATTTT
cdr3_aa: CSVGASGAADTQYF

clone_size: -
d_call: TRBD2
j_call: TRBJ2-5
v_call: TRBV9
cdr3_length: 15
cdr3_nt: TGTGCCAGCAGCGTTAGAGCGGGGGAGTCGGAGACCCAGTACTTC
cdr3_aa: CASSVRAGESETQYF

clone_size: -
d_call: TRBD1
j_call: TRBJ2-2
v_call: TRBV5-4
cdr3_length: 16
cdr3_nt: TGTGCCAGCAGCCGAACACAGGGGGTCGGTGCCGGGGAGCTGTTTTTT
cdr3_aa: CASSRTQGVGAGELFF

clone_size: -
d_call: -
j_call: TRBJ2-1
v_call: TRBV5-1
cdr3_length: 16
cdr3_nt: TGCGCCAGCAGTCCCCTCCAGTCGGGCACCATATTCGAGCAGTTCTTC
cdr3_aa: CASSPLQSGTIFEQFF

clone_size: -
d_call: TRBD2
j_call: TRBJ2-1
v_call: TRBV7-2
cdr3_length: 16
cdr3_nt: TGTGCCAGCAGCCCCCAAGTTAGCGGGGGGGCCAATGAGCAGTTCTTC
cdr3_aa: CASSPQVSGGANEQFF

clone_size: -
d_call: -
j_call: TRBJ2-1
v_call: TRBV5-4
cdr3_length: 16
cdr3_nt: TGTGCCAGCAGTACCGGCGGAGGGGTGTCCTACAATGAGCAGTTCTTC
cdr3_aa: CASSTGGGVSYNEQFF

clone_size: -
d_call: TRBD1
j_call: TRBJ1-5
v_call: TRBV6-6
cdr3_length: 16
cdr3_nt: TGTGCCAGCAGTCCAACGACAGGGGGGGGCAATCAGCCCCAGCATTTT
cdr3_aa: CASSPTTGGGNQPQHF

clone_size: -
d_call: TRBD1
j_call: TRBJ2-3
v_call: TRBV7-3
cdr3_length: 17
cdr3_nt: TGTGCCAGCAGTTCCTACCAAGGGGGCCCTAGCACAGATACGCAGTATTTT
cdr3_aa: CASSSYQGGPSTDTQYF

clone_size: -
d_call: -
j_call: TRBJ1-1
v_call: TRBV10-1
cdr3_length: 11
cdr3_nt: TGCGCCATCCCGATAAACACTGAAGCTTTCTTT
cdr3_aa: CAIPINTEAFF

clone_size: -
d_call: -
j_call: TRBJ1-2
v_call: TRBV5-5
cdr3_length: 13
cdr3_nt: TGTGCCAGCACTTTGGACGGGGCGCGGGGCTACACCTTC
cdr3_aa: CASTLDGARGYTF

clone_size: -
d_call: TRBD2
j_call: TRBJ2-7
v_call: TRBV6-1
cdr3_length: 16
cdr3_nt: TGTGCCAGCAGTGCGCCGCGGACTAGCGGGGGGTACGAGCAGTACTTC
cdr3_aa: CASSAPRTSGGYEQYF

clone_size: -
d_call: -
j_call: TRBJ2-7
v_call: TRBV20-1
cdr3_length: 11
cdr3_nt: TGCAGTGCTACCGGACTCTACGAGCAGTACTTC
cdr3_aa: CSATGLYEQYF

clone_size: once
d_call: -
j_call: TRBJ1-1
v_call: TRBV10-3
cdr3_length: 14
cdr3_nt: TGTGCCATCAGTGAGTCGGGCTTGAACACTGAAGCTTTCTTT
cdr3_aa: CAISESGLNTEAFF

clone_size: once
d_call: -
j_call: TRBJ2-3
v_call: TRBV5-1
cdr3_length: 14
cdr3_nt: TGCGCCAGCAGCTTGTCAGAACTCACAGATACGCAGTATTTT
cdr3_aa: CASSLSELTDTQYF

clone_size: few
d_call: -
j_call: TRBJ2-7
v_call: TRBV6-1
cdr3_length: 13
cdr3_nt: TGTGCCAGCAAGATGGGGGGATTCTACGAGCAGTACTTC
cdr3_aa: CASKMGGFYEQYF

clone_size: once
d_call: -
j_call: TRBJ1-1
v_call: TRBV29-1
cdr3_length: 14
cdr3_nt: TGCAGCGTGAAGGAGGGCAAAATGAACACTGAAGCTTTCTTT
cdr3_aa: CSVKEGKMNTEAFF

clone_size: -
d_call: -
j_call: TRBJ2-1
v_call: TRBV30
cdr3_length: 13
cdr3_nt: TGTGCCTGGAGTCTCAGGGCCCGCAATGAGCAGTTCTTC
cdr3_aa: CAWSLRARNEQFF

clone_size: -
d_call: -
j_call: TRBJ2-3
v_call: TRBV7-2
cdr3_length: 14
cdr3_nt: TGTGCCAGCAGCTTAGGGACTAGCACAGATACGCAGTATTTT
cdr3_aa: CASSLGTSTDTQYF

clone_size: once
d_call: -
j_call: TRBJ1-3
v_call: TRBV4-1
cdr3_length: 15
cdr3_nt: TGCGCCAGCAGCCAAGACAGGTTCTCTGGAAACACCATATATTTT
cdr3_aa: CASSQDRFSGNTIYF

clone_size: -
d_call: -
j_call: TRBJ1-2
v_call: TRBV2
cdr3_length: 16
cdr3_nt: TGTGCCAGCAGTGAAGCTACAGGAGTTCGAATCTATGGCTACACCTTC
cdr3_aa: CASSEATGVRIYGYTF

clone_size: once
d_call: -
j_call: TRBJ2-7
v_call: TRBV9
cdr3_length: 15
cdr3_nt: TGTGCCAGCAGCGTCTCCGGGGCCCTCTCCTACGAGCAGTACTTC
cdr3_aa: CASSVSGALSYEQYF

clone_size: -
d_call: TRBD1
j_call: TRBJ2-1
v_call: TRBV5-5
cdr3_length: 15
cdr3_nt: TGTGCCAGCAGCTCCGGGACAGGGAGTTACAATGAGCAGTTCTTC
cdr3_aa: CASSSGTGSYNEQFF

clone_size: -
d_call: TRBD1
j_call: TRBJ1-2
v_call: TRBV13
cdr3_length: 13
cdr3_nt: TGTGCCAGCAGCAAAACAGGGGGCTATGGCTACACCTTC
cdr3_aa: CASSKTGGYGYTF

clone_size: -
d_call: -
j_call: TRBJ1-2
v_call: TRBV4-2
cdr3_length: 15
cdr3_nt: TGTGCCAGCAGCCAAGATTGGGGCGGTAACTATGGCTACACCTTC
cdr3_aa: CASSQDWGGNYGYTF

clone_size: -
d_call: -
j_call: TRBJ1-5
v_call: TRBV5-8
cdr3_length: 15
cdr3_nt: TGTGCCAGCAGCTTGAAACAGGGTAGCAATCAGCCCCAGCATTTT
cdr3_aa: CASSLKQGSNQPQHF

clone_size: -
d_call: -
j_call: TRBJ1-2
v_call: TRBV5-6
cdr3_length: 14
cdr3_nt: TGTGCCAGCAGCTTGCCCGGGCAGGGCTATGGCTACACCTTC
cdr3_aa: CASSLPGQGYGYTF

clone_size: -
d_call: -
j_call: TRBJ2-3
v_call: TRBV6-6
cdr3_length: 11
cdr3_nt: TGTGCCAGCGGGGGGGGCGCTACGCAGTATTTT
cdr3_aa: CASGGGATQYF

clone_size: -
d_call: TRBD1
j_call: TRBJ1-2
v_call: TRBV4-1
cdr3_length: 17
cdr3_nt: TGCGCCAGCAGCCAAGACTGGGGACAGGGGAATAACTATGGCTACACCTTC
cdr3_aa: CASSQDWGQGNNYGYTF

clone_size: -
d_call: -
j_call: TRBJ1-5
v_call: TRBV6-1
cdr3_length: 13
cdr3_nt: TGTGCCAGCAAAATATTGGTTGATCAGCCCCAGCATTTT
cdr3_aa: CASKILVDQPQHF

clone_size: -
d_call: -
j_call: TRBJ1-4
v_call: TRBV5-4
cdr3_length: 15
cdr3_nt: TGTGCCAGCAGCATACCCGGGACGAAAGGTGAAAAACTGTTTTTT
cdr3_aa: CASSIPGTKGEKLFF

clone_size: -
d_call: -
j_call: TRBJ1-1
v_call: TRBV6-1
cdr3_length: 10
cdr3_nt: TGTGCCAGTCATGACACTGAAGCTTTCTTT
cdr3_aa: CASHDTEAFF

clone_size: -
d_call: TRBD1
j_call: TRBJ1-4
v_call: TRBV29-1
cdr3_length: 13
cdr3_nt: TGCAGCGCCGGTGGCAGGGGGGATGAAAAACTGTTTTTT
cdr3_aa: CSAGGRGDEKLFF

clone_size: -
d_call: TRBD1
j_call: TRBJ1-2
v_call: TRBV5-4
cdr3_length: 13
cdr3_nt: TGTGCCAGCAGCCCCGGGACAGGGTATGGCTACACCTTC
cdr3_aa: CASSPGTGYGYTF

clone_size: -
d_call: -
j_call: TRBJ1-6
v_call: TRBV5-1
cdr3_length: 18
cdr3_nt: TGCGCCAGCAGCTTAGCCCCCAGACAGGTCTCCTATAATTCACCCCTCCACTTT
cdr3_aa: CASSLAPRQVSYNSPLHF

clone_size: -
d_call: -
j_call: TRBJ2-5
v_call: TRBV10-1
cdr3_length: 16
cdr3_nt: TGCGCCAGCAGTGAGTCGGCTGGGGTAATTAGAGAGACCCAGTACTTC
cdr3_aa: CASSESAGVIRETQYF

clone_size: -
d_call: -
j_call: TRBJ2-7
v_call: TRBV6-5
cdr3_length: 13
cdr3_nt: TGTGCCAGCAGAGGGACGGAAAACTACGAGCAGTACTTC
cdr3_aa: CASRGTENYEQYF

clone_size: -
d_call: -
j_call: TRBJ1-1
v_call: TRBV19
cdr3_length: 13
cdr3_nt: TGTGCCAGTAGACTCTCGGGAGACACTGAAGCTTTCTTT
cdr3_aa: CASRLSGDTEAFF

clone_size: -
d_call: -
j_call: TRBJ1-1
v_call: TRBV1
cdr3_length: 16
cdr3_nt: TGCACCAGCAGCCAAGATCACGGGGGCATGAACACTGAAGCTTTCTTT
cdr3_aa: CTSSQDHGGMNTEAFF

clone_size: -
d_call: -
j_call: TRBJ1-4
v_call: TRBV9
cdr3_length: 13
cdr3_nt: TGTGCCAGCAGCGTAGACGGGGGGAGGAAACTGTTTTTT
cdr3_aa: CASSVDGGRKLFF

clone_size: -
d_call: TRBD1
j_call: TRBJ2-2
v_call: TRBV10-1
cdr3_length: 15
cdr3_nt: TGCGCCAGCAGTGCGGGGACAGGTCTCTCCGGGGAGCTGTTTTTT
cdr3_aa: CASSAGTGLSGELFF

clone_size: -
d_call: -
j_call: TRBJ1-1
v_call: TRBV19
cdr3_length: 15
cdr3_nt: TGTGCCAGTAGTATGACTTCCGGGACACTCGCTGAAGCTTTCTTT
cdr3_aa: CASSMTSGTLAEAFF

clone_size: once
d_call: -
j_call: TRBJ1-2
v_call: TRBV5-1
cdr3_length: 15
cdr3_nt: TGCGCCAGCAGCTTGGAGGCAGGGGTCTCTGGTGGCTACACCTTC
cdr3_aa: CASSLEAGVSGGYTF

clone_size: -
d_call: -
j_call: TRBJ1-6
v_call: TRBV5-1
cdr3_length: 13
cdr3_nt: TGCGCCAGCAGCTTGGAGGGGAATTCACCCCTCCACTTT
cdr3_aa: CASSLEGNSPLHF

clone_size: -
d_call: -
j_call: TRBJ2-2
v_call: TRBV19
cdr3_length: 18
cdr3_nt: TGTGCCAGTATTATCCAGGACAAGCCTAGAACGAACACCGGGGAGCTGTTTTTT
cdr3_aa: CASIIQDKPRTNTGELFF

clone_size: once
d_call: TRBD1
j_call: TRBJ2-2
v_call: TRBV19
cdr3_length: 17
cdr3_nt: TGTGCCAGTAGACCTTATCCGGGACAGGGGAACACCGGGGAGCTGTTTTTT
cdr3_aa: CASRPYPGQGNTGELFF

clone_size: -
d_call: -
j_call: TRBJ2-2
v_call: TRBV5-6
cdr3_length: 13
cdr3_nt: TGTGCCAGCAGAGGACACTACACCGGGGAGCTGTTTTTT
cdr3_aa: CASRGHYTGELFF

clone_size: once
d_call: TRBD1
j_call: TRBJ1-2
v_call: TRBV10-2
cdr3_length: 15
cdr3_nt: TGCGCCAGCAGGGAAGGACAGGGGGGAAACTATGGCTACACCTTC
cdr3_aa: CASREGQGGNYGYTF

clone_size: -
d_call: TRBD1
j_call: TRBJ2-6
v_call: TRBV29-1
cdr3_length: 15
cdr3_nt: TGCAGCCCCAGGGACAGGGACTCTGGGGCCAACGTCCTGACTTTC
cdr3_aa: CSPRDRDSGANVLTF

clone_size: few
d_call: -
j_call: TRBJ1-2
v_call: TRBV15
cdr3_length: 15
cdr3_nt: TGTGCCACCAGCCCTCGGCCCGGGCGGAACTATGGCTACACCTTC
cdr3_aa: CATSPRPGRNYGYTF

clone_size: once
d_call: -
j_call: TRBJ2-2
v_call: TRBV13
cdr3_length: 16
cdr3_nt: TGTGCCAGCAGCTTAGGCTCGGGGACGAACACCGGGGAGCTGTTTTTT
cdr3_aa: CASSLGSGTNTGELFF

clone_size: -
d_call: TRBD1
j_call: TRBJ2-7
v_call: TRBV5-1
cdr3_length: 15
cdr3_nt: TGCGCCAGCAGCCGGGACAGGGTAGCAATCTACGAGCAGTACTTC
cdr3_aa: CASSRDRVAIYEQYF

clone_size: once
d_call: TRBD1
j_call: TRBJ2-7
v_call: TRBV6-5
cdr3_length: 12
cdr3_nt: TGTGCCACCAAGACAGGGGTCTACGAGCAGTACTTC
cdr3_aa: CATKTGVYEQYF

clone_size: -
d_call: -
j_call: TRBJ2-3
v_call: TRBV30
cdr3_length: 16
cdr3_nt: TGTGCCTGGAGTGTCGGATGGGCGGTAGGCACAGATACGCAGTATTTT
cdr3_aa: CAWSVGWAVGTDTQYF

clone_size: -
d_call: -
j_call: TRBJ2-1
v_call: TRBV7-6
cdr3_length: 16
cdr3_nt: TGTGCCAGCAGCTTAGCGGGCCTAGCGAGTTACAATGAGCAGTTCTTC
cdr3_aa: CASSLAGLASYNEQFF

clone_size: -
d_call: -
j_call: TRBJ1-3
v_call: TRBV5-1
cdr3_length: 15
cdr3_nt: TGCGCCAGCAGCTTTGATGCGAACTCTGGAAACACCATATATTTT
cdr3_aa: CASSFDANSGNTIYF

clone_size: -
d_call: -
j_call: TRBJ1-3
v_call: TRBV6-5
cdr3_length: 14
cdr3_nt: TGTGCCACCAATCCGGCGGGGGTAGGAAACACCATATATTTT
cdr3_aa: CATNPAGVGNTIYF

clone_size: -
d_call: -
j_call: TRBJ2-7
v_call: TRBV11-3
cdr3_length: 14
cdr3_nt: TGTGCCAGCAGCTTAAGGCAGCTCTCCTACGAGCAGTACTTC
cdr3_aa: CASSLRQLSYEQYF